This T cell receptor (beta chain) emerged from a study of response to subunit inactivated influenza vaccine. This clonotype was counted between two and nine times. Its antigen is unknown. Trimming took off 2 bases at V and 0 bases at J, with 20 bases between the two ends. The germline CDR1 and CDR2 sequences are MNHEY and SVGAGI. The CDR3 loop spans 19 amino acids. TCRdb reanalysed the RT-PCR reads using MiXCR and keeps one entry per CDR3 protein. Among approximately 700,000 distinct CDR3 sequences listed, approximately 14% were seen once. Study-wide results and caveats: With each seasonal influenza vaccination, the authors suggested, few new T cells are recruited.

The sequencing used PBMCs from blood, collected roughly 13 days after vaccination. The sequence was collected from a man between 50 and 59 years old who received an inactivated influenza vaccine. V gene TRBV6-5 combines with J gene TRBJ2-1, with D perhaps TRBD2 (5 bases). CDR3 amino acids: CASSYGPISSGSSYNEQFF. CDR3 DNA: TGTGCCAGCAGTTACGGGCCTATTTCGAGCGGAAGCTCCTACAATGAGCAGTTCTTC.